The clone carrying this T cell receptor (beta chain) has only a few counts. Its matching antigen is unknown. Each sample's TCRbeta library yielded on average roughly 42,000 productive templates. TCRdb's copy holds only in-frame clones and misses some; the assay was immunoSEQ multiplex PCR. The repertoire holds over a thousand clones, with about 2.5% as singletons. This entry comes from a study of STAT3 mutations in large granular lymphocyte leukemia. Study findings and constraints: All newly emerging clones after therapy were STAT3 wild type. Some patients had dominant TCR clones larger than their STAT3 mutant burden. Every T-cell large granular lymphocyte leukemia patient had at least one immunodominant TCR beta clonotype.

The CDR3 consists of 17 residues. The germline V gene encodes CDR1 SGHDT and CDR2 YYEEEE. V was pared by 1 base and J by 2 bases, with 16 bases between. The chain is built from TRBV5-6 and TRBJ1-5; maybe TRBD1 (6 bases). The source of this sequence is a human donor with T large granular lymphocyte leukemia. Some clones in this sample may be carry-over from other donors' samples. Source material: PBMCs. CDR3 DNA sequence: TGTGCCAGCAGCTTGTGGCAGGGGACGTATCGCAATCAGCCCCAGCATTTT. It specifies CASSLWQGTYRNQPQHF.